The subject of this entry is one T cell receptor beta chain. The antigen remains unidentified. The CDR3 runs to 13 residues. Germline lookup yields CDR1 LGHNT and CDR2 FRNRAP. V was trimmed by 2 bases and J by 9 bases, leaving 14 bases between them. The entry originates in a study of T cell responses to AZD1222 COVID-19 vaccine. Findings and limits, study-wide: Repertoires were collected only later (after the peak T cell response had occurred).

Data came from immunoSEQ multiplex PCR; TCRdb stores just in-frame clones and leaves some out. The repertoire has about 150,000 clones, about 85% of them found once; the top ten carry approximately 7%. Sequenced here: peripheral blood, sampled after recovery from COVID-19. This sequence originates from an adult who had recovered from COVID-19. V is TRBV12-5 and J is TRBJ2-7; possible D gene TRBD2, 7 bases. The CDR3 loop reads CASGLSAGARQYF. The CDR3 bases are TGTGCTAGTGGTTTGTCCGCGGGGGCGAGGCAGTACTTC.